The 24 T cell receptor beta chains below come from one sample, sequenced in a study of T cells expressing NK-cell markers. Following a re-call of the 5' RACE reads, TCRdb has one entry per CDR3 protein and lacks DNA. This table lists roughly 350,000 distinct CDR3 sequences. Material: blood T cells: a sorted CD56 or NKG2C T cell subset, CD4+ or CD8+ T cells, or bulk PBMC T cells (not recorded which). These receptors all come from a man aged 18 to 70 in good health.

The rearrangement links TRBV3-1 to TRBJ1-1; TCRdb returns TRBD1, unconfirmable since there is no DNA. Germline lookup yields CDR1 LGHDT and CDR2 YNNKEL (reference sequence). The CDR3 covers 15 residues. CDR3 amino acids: CASRPDRGWGTEAFF.

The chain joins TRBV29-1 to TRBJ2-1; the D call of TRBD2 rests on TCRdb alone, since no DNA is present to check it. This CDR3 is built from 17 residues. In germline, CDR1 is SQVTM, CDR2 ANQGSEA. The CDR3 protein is CSVQKVAGSLKGNEQFF.

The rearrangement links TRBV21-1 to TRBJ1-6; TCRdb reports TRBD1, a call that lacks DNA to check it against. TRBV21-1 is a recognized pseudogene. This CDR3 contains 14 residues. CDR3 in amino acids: CASSPRDGNSPLHF.

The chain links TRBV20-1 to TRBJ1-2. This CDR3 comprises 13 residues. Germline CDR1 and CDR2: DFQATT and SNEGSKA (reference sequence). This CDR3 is CSASRRTERGYTF.

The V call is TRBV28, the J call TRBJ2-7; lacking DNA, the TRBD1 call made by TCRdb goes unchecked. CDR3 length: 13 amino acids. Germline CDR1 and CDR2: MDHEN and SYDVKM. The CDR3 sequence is CASKVSGRDEQYF.

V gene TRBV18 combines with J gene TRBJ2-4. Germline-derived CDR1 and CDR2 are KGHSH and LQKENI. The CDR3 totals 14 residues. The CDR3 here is CASSPPYIGNIQYF.

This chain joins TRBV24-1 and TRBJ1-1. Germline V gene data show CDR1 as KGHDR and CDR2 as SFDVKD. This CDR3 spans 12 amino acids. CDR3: CATNGGGTEAFF.

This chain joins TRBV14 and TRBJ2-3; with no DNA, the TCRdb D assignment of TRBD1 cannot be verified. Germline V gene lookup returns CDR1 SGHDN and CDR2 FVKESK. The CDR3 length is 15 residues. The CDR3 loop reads CASSRQGDPRDTQYF. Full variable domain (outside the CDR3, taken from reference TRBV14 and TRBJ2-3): EAGVTQFPSHSVIEKGQTVTLRCDPISGHDNLYWYRRVMGKEIKFLLHFVKESKQDESGMPNNRFLAERTGGTYSTLKVQPAELEDSGVYFCASSRQGDPRDTQYFGPGTRLTVL.

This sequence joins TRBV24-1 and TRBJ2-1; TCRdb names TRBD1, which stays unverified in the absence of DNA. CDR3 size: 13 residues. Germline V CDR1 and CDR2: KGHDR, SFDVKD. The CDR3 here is CATSEQGYNEQFF.

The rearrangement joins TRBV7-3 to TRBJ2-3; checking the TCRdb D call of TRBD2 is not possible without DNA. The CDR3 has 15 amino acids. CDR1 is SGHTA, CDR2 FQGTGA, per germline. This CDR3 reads CASSRLAGLTDTQYF.

The CDR3 loop reads CASSLDRVRQYF. The rearrangement uses TRBV7-9 and TRBJ2-3; TCRdb's D call of TRBD1 is untestable without DNA. The germline V gene has CDR1 SEHNR and CDR2 FQNEAQ (reference sequence). The CDR3 spans 12 residues.

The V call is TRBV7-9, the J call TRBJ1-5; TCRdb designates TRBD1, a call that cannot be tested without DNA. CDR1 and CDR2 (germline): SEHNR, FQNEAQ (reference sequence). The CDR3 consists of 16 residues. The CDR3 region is CASSPGQGSENQPQHF.

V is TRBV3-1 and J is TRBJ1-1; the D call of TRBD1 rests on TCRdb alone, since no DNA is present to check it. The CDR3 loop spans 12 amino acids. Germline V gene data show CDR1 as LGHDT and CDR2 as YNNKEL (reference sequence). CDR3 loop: CASSRGRGEAFF.

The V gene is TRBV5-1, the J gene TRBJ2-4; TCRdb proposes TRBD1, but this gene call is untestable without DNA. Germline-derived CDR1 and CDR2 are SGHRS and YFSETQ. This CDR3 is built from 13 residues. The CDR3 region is CASQARELDIQYF.

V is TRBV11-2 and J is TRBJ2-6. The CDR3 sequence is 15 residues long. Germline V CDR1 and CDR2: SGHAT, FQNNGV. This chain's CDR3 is CASSLERVGANVLTF. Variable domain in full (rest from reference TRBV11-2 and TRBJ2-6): EAGVAQSPRYKIIEKRQSVAFWCNPISGHATLYWYQQILGQGPKLLIQFQNNGVVDDSQLPKDRFSAERLKGVDSTLKIQPAKLEDSAVYLCASSLERVGANVLTFGAGSRLTVL.

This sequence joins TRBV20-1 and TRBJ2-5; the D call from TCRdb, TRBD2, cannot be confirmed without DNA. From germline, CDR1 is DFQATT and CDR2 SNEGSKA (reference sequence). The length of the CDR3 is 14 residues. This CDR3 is CSARVTSGAETQYF.

The CDR3 here is CASSSLGTSNSPLHF. The chain couples TRBV12-3 or TRBV12-4 to TRBJ1-6. The CDR3 has 15 residues.

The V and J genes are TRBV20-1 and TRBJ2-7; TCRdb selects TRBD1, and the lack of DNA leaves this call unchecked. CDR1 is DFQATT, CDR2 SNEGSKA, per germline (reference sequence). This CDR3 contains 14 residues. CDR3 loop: CSASLGTRNYEQYF.

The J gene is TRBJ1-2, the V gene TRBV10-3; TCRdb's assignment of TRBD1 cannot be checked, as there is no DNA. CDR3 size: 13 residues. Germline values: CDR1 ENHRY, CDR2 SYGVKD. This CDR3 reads CAISEPGQGIHTF.

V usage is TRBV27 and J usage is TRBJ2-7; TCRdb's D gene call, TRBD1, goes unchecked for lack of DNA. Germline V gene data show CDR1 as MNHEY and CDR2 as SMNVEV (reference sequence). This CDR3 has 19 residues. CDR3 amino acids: CASSPRTGGQILSSYEQYF.

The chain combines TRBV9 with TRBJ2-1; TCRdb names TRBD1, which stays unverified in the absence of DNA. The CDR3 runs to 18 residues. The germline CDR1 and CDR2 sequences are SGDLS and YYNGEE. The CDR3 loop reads CASSTPLPGPRGHNEQFF.

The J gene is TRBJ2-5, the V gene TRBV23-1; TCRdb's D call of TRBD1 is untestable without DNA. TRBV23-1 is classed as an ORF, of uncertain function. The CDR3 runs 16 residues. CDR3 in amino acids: CASSQSECPSQETQYF.

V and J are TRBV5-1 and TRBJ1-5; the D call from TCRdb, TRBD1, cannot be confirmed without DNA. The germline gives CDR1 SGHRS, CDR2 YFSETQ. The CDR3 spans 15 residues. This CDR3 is CASSLAAKGTQPQHF.

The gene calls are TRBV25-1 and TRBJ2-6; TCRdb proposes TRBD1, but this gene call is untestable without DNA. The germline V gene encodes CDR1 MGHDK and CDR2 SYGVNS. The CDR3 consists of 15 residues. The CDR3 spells CASSESGGLTNVLTF. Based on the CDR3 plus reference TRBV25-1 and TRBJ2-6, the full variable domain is EADIYQTPRYLVIGTGKKITLECSQTMGHDKMYWYQQDPGMELHLIHYSYGVNSTEKGDLSSESTVSRIRTEHFPLTLESARPSHTSQYLCASSESGGLTNVLTFGAGSRLTVL.